This T cell receptor beta chain was sequenced in a study of beta chain features in type 1 diabetes. Whole-study context: The patient and healthy donor groups were comparable for age, gender and cell yields. Study-wide results and caveats: Patients with type 1 diabetes carried fewer insertions and had more deletions at their VDJ junctions. Moderate yet significant TCRB CDR3 shortening was seen in Type 1 diabetes patients in all four CD4+ subsets.

Germline lookup yields CDR1 SGHRS and CDR2 YFSETQ. With 4 bases removed from V and 1 base from J, the gap between germline ends came to 8 bases. The CDR3 has 13 residues. Expressed TCRB transcripts were sequenced because the isolated RNA had all been reverse transcribed beforehand. Data came from immunoSEQ multiplex PCR; TCRdb stores just in-frame clones and leaves some out. The repertoire holds 640,000 or so clones, with roughly 13% as singletons. Remarks on this clone: The target antigen is unknown.

The specimen sequenced was naive CD4+ T cells from blood. The TCR originated in a man aged 18 to 29 with type 1 diabetes. V and J are TRBV5-1 and TRBJ1-2; perhaps TRBD1 as D (5 bases). The CDR3 nucleotides are TGCGCCAGCAGCCCTGGACATAACTATGGCTACACCTTC. Translating gives CASSPGHNYGYTF.